A selection of T cell receptor beta chains follows, all from one sample in a study of blood T cell repertoires in COVID-19. TCRdb's copy holds only in-frame clones and misses some; the assay was immunoSEQ multiplex PCR. This table has roughly 80,000 clones, roughly nine tenths appearing once. Specimen: peripheral blood. The receptor source for this set is a human donor in a cohort sampled during active COVID-19. CDR3s leave out the opening cysteine and the closing phenylalanine or tryptophan.

j_call v_call cdr3_aa
TRBJ2-1 TRBV5-1 ASSPSGGGYNEQF
TRBJ2-1 TRBV5-1 ASKTSGGYNEQF
TRBJ1-1 TRBV18 ASGSDTEAF
TRBJ1-2 TRBV30 AWSVALYGYT
TRBJ2-5 TRBV4-1 ASRPTGFGETQY
TRBJ2-3 TRBV30 AWRGLAGGVDTQY
TRBJ1-2 TRBV10-3 AISDLYGYT
TRBJ2-1 TRBV6-5 ASSYRGQGRSEQF
TRBJ2-7 TRBV5-5 ASSRKQGYEQY
TRBJ2-5 TRBV18 ASSPRYIGQEGSETQY
TRBJ2-2 TRBV5-8 ASTRIRGINTGELF
TRBJ2-2 TRBV11-1 ASSRERRAGTGELF
TRBJ1-1 TRBV23-1 ASSQSGNWGLRGSTEAF
TRBJ2-5 TRBV10-3 AIAWTSGRETQY
TRBJ2-3 TRBV10-3 AIKPGQNTDTQY
TRBJ2-7 TRBV20-1 SARLSEQY
TRBJ2-7 TRBV19 ASSTSGTATYEQY
TRBJ2-7 TRBV29-1 SVENRVKPYEQY
TRBJ1-2 TRBV5-8 ASRLRQNIYGYT
TRBJ2-5 TRBV2 ASSEVKGGTQY
TRBJ1-3 TRBV5-4 ASSLMTVSAFSGNTIY
TRBJ2-1 TRBV7-3 ASSLMGGGAPEQF
TRBJ2-3 TRBV3-1/TRBV3-2 ASSLGTSGLDTQY
TRBJ2-1 TRBV11-1 ASSQTSGSINEQF
TRBJ1-3 TRBV5-6 ASSYPGQGRGNTIY
TRBJ2-1 TRBV3-1/TRBV3-2 ASSPSGGSYNEQF
TRBJ1-5 TRBV29-1 SVGAGNQPQH
TRBJ1-5 TRBV19 ASSIAGTGSNQPQH
TRBJ1-4 TRBV15 ATSSKDREGEKLF
TRBJ1-1 TRBV9 ASSVGGRGYTEAF
TRBJ2-5 TRBV5-1 ASSLLQETQY
TRBJ2-1 TRBV2 ASSEAFHEQF
TRBJ1-3 TRBV2 ASVSGTNLGNTIY
TRBJ2-7 TRBV5-1 ASSFNFYEQY
TRBJ2-5 TRBV3-1/TRBV3-2 ASSPGLAGDETQY
TRBJ2-3 TRBV7-3 ASSPGLAGAQDTQY
TRBJ2-2 TRBV24-1 ATSGRSGNTGELF
TRBJ1-4 TRBV18 ASSPGLQEKLF
TRBJ1-5 TRBV24-1 ATGDRDYQPQH
TRBJ2-3 TRBV2 ASSEQGAAADTQY
TRBJ2-1 TRBV19 ASSIPAGDVNEQF
TRBJ1-6 TRBV7-2 ASSRRGNSPLH
TRBJ2-6 TRBV18 ASLWANSGANVLT
TRBJ2-7 TRBV4-2 ASSQGNLASGRARGEQY
TRBJ2-1 TRBV6-1 ASSEGPPGDNEQF
TRBJ2-1 TRBV28 ASSLRAPEQF
TRBJ2-1 TRBV29-1 SVEGARDSYNEQF
TRBJ2-5 TRBV5-4 ASSLGQGAREAQY
TRBJ2-7 TRBV9 ASSLSPHYMMSGSRYEQY
TRBJ2-3 TRBV29-1 SSRQGGTDTQY
TRBJ1-2 TRBV13 ASSRTGSGAYGYT
TRBJ2-5 TRBV28 ASKPQGQQETQY
TRBJ2-3 TRBV6-5 ASSPGLAGDTQY
TRBJ2-2 TRBV29-1 SAVTGGTGELF
TRBJ2-5 TRBV10-3 ASKREHQETQY
TRBJ2-3 TRBV7-2 ASSLGGGRTDTQY
TRBJ2-1 TRBV2 ASSTNNEQF
TRBJ2-7 TRBV30 AWSVTTGQSYEQY
TRBJ2-7 TRBV30 AWNLGGLEQY